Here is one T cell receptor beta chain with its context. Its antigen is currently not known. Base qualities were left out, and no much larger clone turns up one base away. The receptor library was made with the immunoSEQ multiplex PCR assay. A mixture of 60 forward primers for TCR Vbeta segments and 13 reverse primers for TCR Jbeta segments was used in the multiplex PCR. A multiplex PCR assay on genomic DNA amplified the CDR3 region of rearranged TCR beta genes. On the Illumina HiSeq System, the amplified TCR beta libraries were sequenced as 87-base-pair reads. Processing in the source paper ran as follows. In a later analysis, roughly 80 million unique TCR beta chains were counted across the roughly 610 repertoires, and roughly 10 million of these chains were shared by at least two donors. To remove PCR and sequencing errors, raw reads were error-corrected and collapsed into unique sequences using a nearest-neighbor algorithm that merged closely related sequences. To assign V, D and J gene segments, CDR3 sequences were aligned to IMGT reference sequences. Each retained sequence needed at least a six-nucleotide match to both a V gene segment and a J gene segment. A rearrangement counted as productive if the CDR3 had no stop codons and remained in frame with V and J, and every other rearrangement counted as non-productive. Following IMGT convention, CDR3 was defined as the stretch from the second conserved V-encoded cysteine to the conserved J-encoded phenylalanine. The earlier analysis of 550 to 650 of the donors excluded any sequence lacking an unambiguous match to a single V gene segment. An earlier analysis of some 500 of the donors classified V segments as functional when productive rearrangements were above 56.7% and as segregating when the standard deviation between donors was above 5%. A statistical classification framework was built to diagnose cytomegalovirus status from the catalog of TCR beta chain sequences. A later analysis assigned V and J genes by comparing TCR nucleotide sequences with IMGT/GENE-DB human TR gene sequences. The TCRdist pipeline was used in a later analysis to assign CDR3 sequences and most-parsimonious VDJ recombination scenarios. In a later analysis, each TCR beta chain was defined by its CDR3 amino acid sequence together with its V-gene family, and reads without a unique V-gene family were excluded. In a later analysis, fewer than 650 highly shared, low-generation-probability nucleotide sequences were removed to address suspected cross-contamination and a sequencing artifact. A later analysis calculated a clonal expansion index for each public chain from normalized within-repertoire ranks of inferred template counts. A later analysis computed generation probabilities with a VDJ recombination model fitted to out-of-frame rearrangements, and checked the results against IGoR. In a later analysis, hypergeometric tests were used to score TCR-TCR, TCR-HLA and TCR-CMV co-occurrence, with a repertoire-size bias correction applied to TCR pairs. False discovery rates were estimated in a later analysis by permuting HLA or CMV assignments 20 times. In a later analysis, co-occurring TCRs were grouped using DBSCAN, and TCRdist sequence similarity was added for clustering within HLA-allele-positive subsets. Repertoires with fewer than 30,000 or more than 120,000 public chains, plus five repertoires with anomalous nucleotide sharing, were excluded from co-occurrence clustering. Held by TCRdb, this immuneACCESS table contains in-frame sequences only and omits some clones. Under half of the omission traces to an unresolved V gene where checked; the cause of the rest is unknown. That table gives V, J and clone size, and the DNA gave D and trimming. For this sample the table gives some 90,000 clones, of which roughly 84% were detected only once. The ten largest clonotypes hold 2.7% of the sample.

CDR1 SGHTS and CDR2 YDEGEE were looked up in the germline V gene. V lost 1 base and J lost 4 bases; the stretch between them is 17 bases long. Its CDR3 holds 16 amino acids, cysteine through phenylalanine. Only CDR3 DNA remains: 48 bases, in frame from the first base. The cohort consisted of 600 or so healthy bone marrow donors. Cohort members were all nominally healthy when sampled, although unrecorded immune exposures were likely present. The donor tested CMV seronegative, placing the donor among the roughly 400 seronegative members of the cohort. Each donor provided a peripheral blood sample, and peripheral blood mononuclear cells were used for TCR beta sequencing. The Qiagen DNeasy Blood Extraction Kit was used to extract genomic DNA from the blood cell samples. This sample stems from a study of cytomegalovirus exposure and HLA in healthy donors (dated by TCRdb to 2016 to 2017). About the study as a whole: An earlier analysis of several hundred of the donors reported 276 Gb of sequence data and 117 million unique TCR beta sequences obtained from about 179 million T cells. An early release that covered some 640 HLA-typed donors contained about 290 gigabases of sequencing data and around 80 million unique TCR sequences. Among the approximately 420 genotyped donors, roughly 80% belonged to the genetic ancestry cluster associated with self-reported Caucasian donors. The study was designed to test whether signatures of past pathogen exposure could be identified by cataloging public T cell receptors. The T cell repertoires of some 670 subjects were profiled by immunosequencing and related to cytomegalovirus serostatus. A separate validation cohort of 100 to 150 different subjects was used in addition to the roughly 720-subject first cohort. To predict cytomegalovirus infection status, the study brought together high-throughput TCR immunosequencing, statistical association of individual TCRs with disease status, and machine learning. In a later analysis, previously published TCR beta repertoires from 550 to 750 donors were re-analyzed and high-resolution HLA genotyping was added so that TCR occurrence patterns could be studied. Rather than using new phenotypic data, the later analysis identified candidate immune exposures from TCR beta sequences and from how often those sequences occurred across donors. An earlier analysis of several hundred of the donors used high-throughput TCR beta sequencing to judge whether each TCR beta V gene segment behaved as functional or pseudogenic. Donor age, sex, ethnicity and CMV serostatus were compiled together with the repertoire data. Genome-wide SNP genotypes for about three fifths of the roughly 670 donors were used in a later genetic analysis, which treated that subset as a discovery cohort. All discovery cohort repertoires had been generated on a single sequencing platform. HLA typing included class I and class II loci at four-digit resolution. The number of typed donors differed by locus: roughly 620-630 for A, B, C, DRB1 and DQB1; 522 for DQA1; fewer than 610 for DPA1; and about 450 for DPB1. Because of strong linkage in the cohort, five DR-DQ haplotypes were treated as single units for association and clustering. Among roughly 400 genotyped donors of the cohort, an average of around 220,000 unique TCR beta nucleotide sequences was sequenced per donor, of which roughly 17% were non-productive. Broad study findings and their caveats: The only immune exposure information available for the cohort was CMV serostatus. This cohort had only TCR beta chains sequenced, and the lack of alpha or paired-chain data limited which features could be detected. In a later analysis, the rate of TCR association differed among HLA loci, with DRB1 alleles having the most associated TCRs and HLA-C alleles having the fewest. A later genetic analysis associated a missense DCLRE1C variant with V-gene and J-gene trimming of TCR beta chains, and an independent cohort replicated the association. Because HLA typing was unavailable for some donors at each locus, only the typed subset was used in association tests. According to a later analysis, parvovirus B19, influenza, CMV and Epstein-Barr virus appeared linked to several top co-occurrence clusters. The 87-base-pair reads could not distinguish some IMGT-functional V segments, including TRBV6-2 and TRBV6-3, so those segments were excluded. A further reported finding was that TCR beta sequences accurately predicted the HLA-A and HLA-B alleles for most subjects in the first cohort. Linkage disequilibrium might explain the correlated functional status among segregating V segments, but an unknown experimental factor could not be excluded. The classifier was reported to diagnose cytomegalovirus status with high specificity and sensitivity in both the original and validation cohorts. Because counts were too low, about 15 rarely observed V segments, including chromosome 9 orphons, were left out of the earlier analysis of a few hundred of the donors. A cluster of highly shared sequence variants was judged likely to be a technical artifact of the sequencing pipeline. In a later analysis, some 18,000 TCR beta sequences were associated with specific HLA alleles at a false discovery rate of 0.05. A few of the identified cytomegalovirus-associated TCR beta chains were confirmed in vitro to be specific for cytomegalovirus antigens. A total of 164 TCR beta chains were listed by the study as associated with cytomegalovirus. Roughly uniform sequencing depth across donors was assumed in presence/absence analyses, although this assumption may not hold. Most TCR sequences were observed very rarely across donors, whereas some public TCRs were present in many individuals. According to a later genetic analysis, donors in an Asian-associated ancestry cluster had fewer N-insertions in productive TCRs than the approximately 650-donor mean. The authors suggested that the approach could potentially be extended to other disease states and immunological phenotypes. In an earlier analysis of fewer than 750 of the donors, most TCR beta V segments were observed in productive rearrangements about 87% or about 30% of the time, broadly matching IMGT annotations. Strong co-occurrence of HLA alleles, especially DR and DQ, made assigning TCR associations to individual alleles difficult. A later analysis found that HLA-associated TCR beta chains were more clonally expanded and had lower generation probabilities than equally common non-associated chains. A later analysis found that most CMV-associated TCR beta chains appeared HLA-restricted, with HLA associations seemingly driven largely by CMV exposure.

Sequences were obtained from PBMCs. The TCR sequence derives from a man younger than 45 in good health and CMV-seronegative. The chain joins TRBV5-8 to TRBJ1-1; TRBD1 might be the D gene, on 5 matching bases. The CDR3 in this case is CASSLISAGRSTEAFF. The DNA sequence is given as TGTGCCAGCAGCTTGATATCGGCAGGGAGGTCCACTGAAGCTTTCTTT.